One sample yielded the 10 T cell receptor beta chains listed below, sequenced in a study of CD8 T cells in ankylosing spondylitis. A single record per CDR3 protein comes from TCRdb applying MiXCR to the 5' RACE reads. This sample carries some 240,000 distinct CDR3 sequences, 18% of them seen once, and the ten largest clones take over 25%. The sample comprised blood, either unsorted or a sorted T cell fraction (not recorded which). The receptors here all came from a male donor with ankylosing spondylitis or in good health (not recorded which).

J is TRBJ2-7 and V is TRBV10-3; D uncertain. Looked up from germline, CDR1 is ENHRY and CDR2 is SYGVKD. V shed 3 bases and J shed 7 bases, with 10 bases lying between them. The CDR3 is made up of 12 amino acids. The CDR3 DNA sequence: TGTGCCATCAGTGAAAGAATTGTAGAGCAGTACTTC. Amino acid sequence: CAISERIVEQYF.

This clonotype was detected only a few times. The chain joins TRBV5-6 to TRBJ2-7; D is ambiguous. The CDR3 has 14 amino acids. Germline V gene sequence: CDR1 SGHDT, CDR2 YYEEEE. V lost 4 bases, J lost 2 bases, and 13 bases lay in between. The CDR3 bases are TGTGCCAGCAGCCTGGGTAGGATAGCCTACGAGCAGTACTTC. It yields the protein CASSLGRIAYEQYF. Drawing the rest from reference TRBV5-6 and TRBJ2-7, the complete variable domain is DAGVTQSPTHLIKTRGQQVTLRCSPKSGHDTVSWYQQALGQGPQFIFQYYEEEERQRGNFPDRFSGHQFPNYSSELNVNALLLGDSALYLCASSLGRIAYEQYFGPGTRLTVT.

This clonotype showed up just a few times. The V and J genes are TRBV5-1 and TRBJ1-1; possibly TRBD1 for D (5 bases). This CDR3 is built from 16 residues. V was clipped by 3 bases and J by 2 bases, with 17 bases between them. The V gene's germline CDR1 is SGHRS and CDR2 YFSETQ. The CDR3 region has the DNA TGCGCCAGCAGCTACACCCTCAGGGAGGGAAACACTGAAGCTTTCTTT. Translated: CASSYTLREGNTEAFF.

The chain recombines TRBV7-2 with TRBJ1-4, with D uncertain. Trimming shortened V by 8 bases and J by 2 bases, and 9 bases separated the two germline ends. Germline V lookup: CDR1 SGHTA, CDR2 FQGNSA. The CDR3 sequence is 13 residues long. Here the CDR3 DNA reads TGTGCCAGCCAATTAGTGACTAATGAAAAACTGTTTTTT. This codes for CASQLVTNEKLFF.

The sample holds many counts of this clonotype. The chain joins TRBV12-3 or TRBV12-4 to TRBJ2-1; D gene ambiguous. CDR3 length: 11 residues. V was cut by 5 bases and J by 9 bases, with 8 bases left in between. Written as DNA, the CDR3 is TGTGCCAGCAGTCCCATTGGTGAGCAGTTCTTC. Translated, it gives CASSPIGEQFF.

This chain joins TRBV6-2 or TRBV6-3 and TRBJ2-7, with D tentatively TRBD2 (6 bases). Germline CDR1 is MNHEY and CDR2 is SVGEGT. Between the trimmed V and J ends, which lost 1 base and 6 bases, there was a span of 13 bases. The CDR3 consists of 14 residues. This CDR3 is CASSYWDREFEQYF. The DNA of the CDR3 is TGTGCCAGCAGTTACTGGGATCGGGAGTTCGAGCAGTACTTC.

This clonotype was counted ten times or more. The CDR3 DNA sequence: TGTGCCAGCAGCGTGGACAGGGGGGGATCCGAGCAGTACTTC. Amino acids: CASSVDRGGSEQYF. The chain uses TRBV9 and TRBJ2-7; 10 bases align to TRBD1. Trimming at V came to 2 bases and at J to 6 bases, leaving 5 bases not matched to a gene. CDR3 length equals 14 residues. CDR1 and CDR2 from the germline V gene are SGDLS and YYNGEE.

V usage is TRBV4-2 and J usage is TRBJ2-6; 16 nucleotides agree with TRBD2. The CDR3 loop spans 18 amino acids. V shed 4 bases, J shed 2 bases, and the junction held 2 bases outside the gene matches. Per germline, CDR1 LGHNA and CDR2 YNFKEQ. The CDR3 coding sequence is TGTGCCAGCAGCCTAGGGACTAGCGGGAGGGCTGGGGCCAACGTCCTGACTTTC. Protein sequence: CASSLGTSGRAGANVLTF.

In its sample, this clonotype was seen a few times. J is TRBJ2-7 and V is TRBV9; 8 bases agree with TRBD1. Losses at the gene ends were 0 bases for V and 3 bases for J; bases not matched to a gene: 8. CDR3 length: 16 amino acids. Germline values: CDR1 SGDLS, CDR2 YYNGEE. CDR3 in amino acids: CASSVAAWTGYYEQYF. The DNA of the CDR3 is TGTGCCAGCAGCGTAGCCGCCTGGACAGGGTACTACGAGCAGTACTTC.

This clonotype appeared many times. One end of the junction does not line up with germline, which may come from a read error. The rearrangement joins TRBV15 to TRBJ2-7, with TRBD1 identical over 9 bases. Germline lookup yields CDR1 LNHNV and CDR2 YYDKDF (reference sequence). The CDR3 has 13 amino acids. As DNA, the CDR3 is TGTGCCACCAGCAGAGGACCCGGACAGGGGTCCAACTTC. It translates to CATSRGPGQGSNF.